Included here is one T cell receptor (beta chain) sequence, with context. Its target is not known. The sample belongs to a study of long-term antiretroviral therapy in people with HIV. Study as a whole: Earliest sampling preceded the 2015 immediate-ART recommendation by about a decade. Study conclusions and caveats: Samples were collected from 2004 to 2017 under possibly less effective ART regimens.

The CDR3 consists of 14 residues. Germline V CDR1 and CDR2: MNHEY, SVGAGI. Trimming removed 2 bases at V and 4 bases at J, with 8 bases between. The authors ran the immunoSEQ assay, v3.0, at survey level. Only in-frame clones appear in the TCRdb table, and some are missing; sequencing was by immunoSEQ multiplex PCR. Here the sample spans tens of thousands of clones, roughly 80% being singletons. V and J are TRBV6-5 and TRBJ1-4; unclear D gene. The sample here was unsorted PBMCs, taken 0.8 years after starting antiretroviral therapy. The TCR was taken from a woman aged 18 to 35 with HIV. In DNA form, the CDR3 reads TGTGCCAGCAGTTACCTCCAGGATAATGAAAAACTGTTTTTT. This codes for CASSYLQDNEKLFF.